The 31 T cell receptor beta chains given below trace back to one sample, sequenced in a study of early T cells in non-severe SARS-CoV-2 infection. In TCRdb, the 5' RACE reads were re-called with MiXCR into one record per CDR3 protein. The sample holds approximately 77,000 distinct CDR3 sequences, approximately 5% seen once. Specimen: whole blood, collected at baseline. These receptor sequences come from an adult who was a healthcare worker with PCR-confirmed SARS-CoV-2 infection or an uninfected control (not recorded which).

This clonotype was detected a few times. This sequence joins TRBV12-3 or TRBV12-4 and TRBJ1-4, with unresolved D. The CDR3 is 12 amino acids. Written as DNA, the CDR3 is TGTGCAAGCGGCCCTCATACGGGAAAACTGTTTTTT. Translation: CASGPHTGKLFF.

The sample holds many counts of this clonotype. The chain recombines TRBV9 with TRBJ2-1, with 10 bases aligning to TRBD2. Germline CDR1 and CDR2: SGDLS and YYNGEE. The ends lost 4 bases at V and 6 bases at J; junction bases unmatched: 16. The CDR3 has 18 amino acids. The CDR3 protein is CASSTSPLAGSPRNEQFF. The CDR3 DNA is TGTGCCAGCAGCACATCCCCACTAGCGGGGAGTCCCCGCAATGAGCAGTTCTTC.

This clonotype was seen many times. In DNA form, the CDR3 reads TGTGCCAGCAGTGCCCGAGGGACAGGGCGCGAGCAGTACTTC. It yields the protein CASSARGTGREQYF. The chain links TRBV27 to TRBJ2-7, with 9 bases fitting TRBD1. CDR1 is MNHEY and CDR2 is SMNVEV in the germline V gene (reference sequence). Losses at the gene ends were 5 bases for V and 6 bases for J; bases not matched to a gene: 8. The CDR3 sequence is 14 residues long.

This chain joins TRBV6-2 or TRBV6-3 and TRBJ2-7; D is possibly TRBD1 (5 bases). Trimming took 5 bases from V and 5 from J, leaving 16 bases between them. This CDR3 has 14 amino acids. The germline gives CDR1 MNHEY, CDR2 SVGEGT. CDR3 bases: TGTGCCAGCAGTGATCACAGGTTTTTGCACGAGCAGTACTTC. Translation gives CASSDHRFLHEQYF.

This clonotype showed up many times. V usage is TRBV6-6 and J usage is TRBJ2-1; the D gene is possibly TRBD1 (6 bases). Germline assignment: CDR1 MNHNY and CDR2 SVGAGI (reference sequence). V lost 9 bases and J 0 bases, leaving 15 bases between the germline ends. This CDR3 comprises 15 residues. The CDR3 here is CASRQGQGSYNEQFF. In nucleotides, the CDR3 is TGTGCCAGTAGGCAGGGGCAGGGCTCCTACAATGAGCAGTTCTTC.

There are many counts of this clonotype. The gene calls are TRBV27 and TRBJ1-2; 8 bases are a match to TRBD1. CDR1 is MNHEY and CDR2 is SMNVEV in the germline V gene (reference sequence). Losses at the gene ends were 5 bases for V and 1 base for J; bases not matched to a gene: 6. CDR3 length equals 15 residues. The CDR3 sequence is CASSPQGALNYGYTF. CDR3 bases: TGTGCCAGCAGTCCTCAGGGGGCCCTTAACTATGGCTACACCTTC.

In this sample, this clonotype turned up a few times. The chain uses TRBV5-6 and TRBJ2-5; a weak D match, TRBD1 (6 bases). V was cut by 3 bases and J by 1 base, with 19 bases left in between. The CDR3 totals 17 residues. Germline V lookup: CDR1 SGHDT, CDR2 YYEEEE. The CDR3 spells CASSSFQTGHTQETQYF. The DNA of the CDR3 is TGTGCCAGCAGCTCTTTTCAAACGGGACACACCCAAGAGACCCAGTACTTC.

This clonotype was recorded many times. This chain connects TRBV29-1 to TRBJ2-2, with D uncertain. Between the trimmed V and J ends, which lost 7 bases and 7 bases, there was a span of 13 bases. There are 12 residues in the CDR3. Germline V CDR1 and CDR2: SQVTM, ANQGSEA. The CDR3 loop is CSALLVGGELFF. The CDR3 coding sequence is TGCAGCGCGCTTTTAGTGGGCGGGGAGCTGTTTTTT.

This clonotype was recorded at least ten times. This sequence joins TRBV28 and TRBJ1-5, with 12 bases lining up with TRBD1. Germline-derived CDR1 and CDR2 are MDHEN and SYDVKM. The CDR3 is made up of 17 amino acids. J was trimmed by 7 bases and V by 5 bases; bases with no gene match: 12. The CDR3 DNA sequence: TGTGCCAGCAGTGCACGGGGACAGGGGGCAAGCGACCAGCCCCAGCATTTT. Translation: CASSARGQGASDQPQHF.

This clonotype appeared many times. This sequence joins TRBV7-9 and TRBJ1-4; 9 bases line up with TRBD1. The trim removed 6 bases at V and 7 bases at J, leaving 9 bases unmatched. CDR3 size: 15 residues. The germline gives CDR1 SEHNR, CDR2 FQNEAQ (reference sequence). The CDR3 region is CASRSDRGAAEKLFF. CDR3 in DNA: TGTGCCAGCAGGTCAGACAGGGGGGCAGCTGAAAAACTGTTTTTT.

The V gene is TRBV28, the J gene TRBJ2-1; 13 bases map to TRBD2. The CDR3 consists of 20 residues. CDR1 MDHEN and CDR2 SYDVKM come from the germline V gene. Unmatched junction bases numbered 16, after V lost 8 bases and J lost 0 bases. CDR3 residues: CASPPPGLAGSPGSYNEQFF. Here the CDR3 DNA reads TGTGCCAGCCCACCACCGGGACTAGCGGGGTCCCCAGGCTCCTACAATGAGCAGTTCTTC.

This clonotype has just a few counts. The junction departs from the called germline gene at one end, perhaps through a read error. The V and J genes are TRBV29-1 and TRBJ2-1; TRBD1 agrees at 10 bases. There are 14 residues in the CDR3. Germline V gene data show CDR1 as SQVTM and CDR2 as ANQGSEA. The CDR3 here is CSVEGQGIYDEQFF. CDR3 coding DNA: TGCAGCGTTGAGGGACAGGGGATCTACGATGAGCAGTTCTTC.

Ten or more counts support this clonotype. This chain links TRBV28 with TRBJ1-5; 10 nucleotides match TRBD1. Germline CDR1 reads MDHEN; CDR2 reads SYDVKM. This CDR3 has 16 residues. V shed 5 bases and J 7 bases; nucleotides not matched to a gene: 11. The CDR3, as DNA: TGTGCCAGCAGTGGCCCCTATGGGACAGGGGCCCAGCCCCAGCATTTT. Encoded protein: CASSGPYGTGAQPQHF.

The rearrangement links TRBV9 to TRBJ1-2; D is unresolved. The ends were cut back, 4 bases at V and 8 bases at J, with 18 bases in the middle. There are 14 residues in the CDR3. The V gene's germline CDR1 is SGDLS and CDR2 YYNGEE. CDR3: CASSPPAGGLGYTF. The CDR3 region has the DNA TGTGCCAGCAGCCCCCCGGCGGGAGGGCTGGGCTACACCTTC.

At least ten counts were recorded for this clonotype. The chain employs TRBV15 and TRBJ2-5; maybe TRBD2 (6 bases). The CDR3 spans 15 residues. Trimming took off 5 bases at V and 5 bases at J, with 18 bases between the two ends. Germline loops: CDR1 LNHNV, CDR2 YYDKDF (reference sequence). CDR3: CATSLYAGTGETQYF. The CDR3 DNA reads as TGTGCCACCAGCTTGTATGCGGGGACGGGGGAGACCCAGTACTTC.

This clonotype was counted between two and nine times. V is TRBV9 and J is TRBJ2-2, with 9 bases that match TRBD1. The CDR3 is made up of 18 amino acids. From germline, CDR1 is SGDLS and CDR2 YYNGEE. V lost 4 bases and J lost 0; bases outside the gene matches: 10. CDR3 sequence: CASSSPGQGVSNTGELFF. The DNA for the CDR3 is TGTGCCAGCAGCTCGCCGGGACAGGGCGTCTCGAACACCGGGGAGCTGTTTTTT.

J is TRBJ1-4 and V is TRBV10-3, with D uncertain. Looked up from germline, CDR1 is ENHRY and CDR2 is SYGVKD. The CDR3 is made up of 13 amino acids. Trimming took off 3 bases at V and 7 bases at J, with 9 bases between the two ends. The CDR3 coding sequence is TGTGCCATCAGTGACGGGTACGCTGAAAAACTGTTTTTT. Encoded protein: CAISDGYAEKLFF.

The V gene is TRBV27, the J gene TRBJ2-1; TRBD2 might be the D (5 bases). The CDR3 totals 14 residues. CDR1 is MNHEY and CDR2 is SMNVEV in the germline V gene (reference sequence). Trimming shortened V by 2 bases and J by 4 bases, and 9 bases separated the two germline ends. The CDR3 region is CASSLSGPYNEQFF. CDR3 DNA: TGTGCCAGCAGTTTAAGCGGTCCGTACAATGAGCAGTTCTTC.

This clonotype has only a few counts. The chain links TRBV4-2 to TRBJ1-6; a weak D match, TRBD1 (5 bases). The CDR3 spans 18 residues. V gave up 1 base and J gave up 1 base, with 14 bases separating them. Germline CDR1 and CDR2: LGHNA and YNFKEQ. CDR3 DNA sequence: TGTGCCAGCAGCCAAGTCCCCCAGGGAGGATCCTATAATTCACCCCTCCACTTT. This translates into CASSQVPQGGSYNSPLHF.

This CDR3 is CASSLNGQAVQETQYF. DNA for the CDR3: TGTGCCAGCAGCCTAAACGGACAGGCGGTCCAAGAGACCCAGTACTTC. V usage is TRBV2 and J usage is TRBJ2-5, with 7 bases matching TRBD1. Per germline, CDR1 SNHLY and CDR2 FYNNEI. The length of the CDR3 is 16 residues. Losses at the gene ends were 6 bases for V and 1 base for J; bases not matched to a gene: 11. The whole variable domain, filled in from reference TRBV2 and TRBJ2-5, reads EPEVTQTPSHQVTQMGQEVILRCVPISNHLYFYWYRQILGQKVEFLVSFYNNEISEKSEIFDDQFSVERPDGSNFTLKIRSTKLEDSAMYFCASSLNGQAVQETQYFGPGTRLLVL.

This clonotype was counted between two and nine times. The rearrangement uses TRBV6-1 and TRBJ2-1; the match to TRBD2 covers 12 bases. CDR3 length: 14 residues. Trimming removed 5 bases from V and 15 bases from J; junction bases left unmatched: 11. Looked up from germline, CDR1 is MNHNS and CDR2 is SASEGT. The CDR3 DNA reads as TGTGCCAGCAGTAACGGACTAGCGGGACAGACTTGGTTCTTC. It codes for CASSNGLAGQTWFF.

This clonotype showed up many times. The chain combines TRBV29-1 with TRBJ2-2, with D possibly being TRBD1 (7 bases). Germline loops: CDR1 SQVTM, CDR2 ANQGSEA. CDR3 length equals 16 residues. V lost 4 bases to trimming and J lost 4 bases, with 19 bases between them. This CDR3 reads CSVVRVGTAGTGELFF. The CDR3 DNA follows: TGCAGCGTTGTAAGGGTTGGGACAGCGGGCACCGGGGAGCTGTTTTTT.

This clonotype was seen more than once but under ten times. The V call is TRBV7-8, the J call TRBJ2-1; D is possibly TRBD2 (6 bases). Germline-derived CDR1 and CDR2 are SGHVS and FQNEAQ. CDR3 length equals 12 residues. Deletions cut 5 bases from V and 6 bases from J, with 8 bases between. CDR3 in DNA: TGTGCCAGCAGCCGCGGGGTCAATGAGCAGTTCTTC. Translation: CASSRGVNEQFF.

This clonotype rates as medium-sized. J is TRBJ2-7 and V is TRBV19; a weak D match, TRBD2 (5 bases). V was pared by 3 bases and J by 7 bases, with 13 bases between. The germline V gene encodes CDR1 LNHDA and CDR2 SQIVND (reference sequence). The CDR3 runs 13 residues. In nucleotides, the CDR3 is TGTGCCAGTAGTATCGCTACGCCGGGGGAGCAGTACTTC. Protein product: CASSIATPGEQYF.

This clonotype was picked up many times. CDR3 protein: CASSFRLAANGDEQYF. In DNA form, the CDR3 reads TGTGCCAGCAGCTTTCGGCTTGCGGCGAACGGGGACGAGCAGTACTTC. J is TRBJ2-7 and V is TRBV7-9; TRBD2 is a possible D gene (5 bases). The CDR3 sequence is 16 residues long. The ends were cut back, 3 bases at V and 5 bases at J, with 20 bases in the middle. CDR1 SEHNR and CDR2 FQNEAQ come from the germline V gene (reference sequence).

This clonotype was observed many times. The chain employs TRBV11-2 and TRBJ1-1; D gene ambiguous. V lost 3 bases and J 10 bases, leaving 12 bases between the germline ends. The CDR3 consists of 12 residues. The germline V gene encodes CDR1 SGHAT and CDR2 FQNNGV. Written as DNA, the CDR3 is TGTGCCAGCAGCTTGGGTGTAGGGCCAGCTTTCTTT. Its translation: CASSLGVGPAFF.

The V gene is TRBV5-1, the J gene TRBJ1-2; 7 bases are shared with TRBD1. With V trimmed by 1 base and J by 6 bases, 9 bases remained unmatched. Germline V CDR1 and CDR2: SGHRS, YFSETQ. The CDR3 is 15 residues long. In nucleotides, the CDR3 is TGCGCCAGCAGCTTGTCATGGAAGGGGGCGAATGGCTACACCTTC. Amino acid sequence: CASSLSWKGANGYTF.

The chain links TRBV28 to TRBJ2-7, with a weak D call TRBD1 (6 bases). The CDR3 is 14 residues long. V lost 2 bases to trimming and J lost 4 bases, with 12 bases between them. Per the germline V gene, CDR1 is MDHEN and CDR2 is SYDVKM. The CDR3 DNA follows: TGTGCCAGCAGTTTACAGGGGTCTGGTTACGAGCAGTACTTC. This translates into CASSLQGSGYEQYF.

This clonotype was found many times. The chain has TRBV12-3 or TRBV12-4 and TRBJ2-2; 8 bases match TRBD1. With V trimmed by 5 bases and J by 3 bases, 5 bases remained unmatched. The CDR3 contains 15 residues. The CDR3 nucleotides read TGTGCCAGCAGTCGACAGGGGTTGTACACCGGGGAGCTGTTTTTT. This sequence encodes CASSRQGLYTGELFF.

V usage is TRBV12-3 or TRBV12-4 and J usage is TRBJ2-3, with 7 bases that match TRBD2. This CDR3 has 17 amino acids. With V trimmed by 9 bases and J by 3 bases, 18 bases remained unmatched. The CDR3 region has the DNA TGTGCCAGTACACGGGGGAGGGCTCAATTTTTTACAGATACGCAGTATTTT. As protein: CASTRGRAQFFTDTQYF.

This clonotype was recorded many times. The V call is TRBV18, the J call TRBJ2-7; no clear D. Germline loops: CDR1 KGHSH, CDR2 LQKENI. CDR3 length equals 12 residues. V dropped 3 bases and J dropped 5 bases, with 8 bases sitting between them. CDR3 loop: CASSPYQDEQYF. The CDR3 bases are TGTGCCAGCTCACCCTACCAGGACGAGCAGTACTTC.